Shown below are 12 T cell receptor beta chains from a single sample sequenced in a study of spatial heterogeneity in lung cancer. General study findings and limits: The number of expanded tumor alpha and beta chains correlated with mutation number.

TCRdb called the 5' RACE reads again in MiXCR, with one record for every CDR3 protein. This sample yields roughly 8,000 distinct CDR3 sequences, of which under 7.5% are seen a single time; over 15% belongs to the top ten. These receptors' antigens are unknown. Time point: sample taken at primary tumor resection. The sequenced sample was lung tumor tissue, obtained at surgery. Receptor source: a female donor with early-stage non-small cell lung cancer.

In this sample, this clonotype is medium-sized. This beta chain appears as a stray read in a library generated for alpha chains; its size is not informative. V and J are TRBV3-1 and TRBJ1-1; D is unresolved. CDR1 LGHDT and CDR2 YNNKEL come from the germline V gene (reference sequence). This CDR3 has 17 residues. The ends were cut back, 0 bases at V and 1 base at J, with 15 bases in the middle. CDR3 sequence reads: CASSQDIKARRNTEAFF. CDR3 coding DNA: TGTGCCAGCAGCCAAGATATCAAAGCTCGACGGAACACTGAAGCTTTCTTT.

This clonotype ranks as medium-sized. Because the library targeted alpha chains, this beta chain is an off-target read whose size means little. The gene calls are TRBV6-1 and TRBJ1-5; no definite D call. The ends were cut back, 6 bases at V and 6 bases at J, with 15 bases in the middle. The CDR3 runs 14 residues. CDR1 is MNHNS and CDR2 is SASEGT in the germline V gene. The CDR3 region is CASRDERVGQPQHF. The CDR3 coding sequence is TGTGCCAGCAGGGATGAACGGGTAGGTCAGCCCCAGCATTTT.

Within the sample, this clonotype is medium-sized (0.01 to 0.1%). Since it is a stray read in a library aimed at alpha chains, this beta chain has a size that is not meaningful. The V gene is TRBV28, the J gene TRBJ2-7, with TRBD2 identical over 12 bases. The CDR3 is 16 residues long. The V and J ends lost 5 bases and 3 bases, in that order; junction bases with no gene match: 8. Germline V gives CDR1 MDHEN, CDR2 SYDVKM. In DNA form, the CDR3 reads TGTGCCAGCAGTGTAGTCGGACTAGCGGGAAACTACGAGCAGTACTTC. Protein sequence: CASSVVGLAGNYEQYF. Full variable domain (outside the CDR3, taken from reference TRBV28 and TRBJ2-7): DVKVTQSSRYLVKRTGEKVFLECVQDMDHENMFWYRQDPGLGLRLIYFSYDVKMKEKGDIPEGYSVSREKKERFSLILESASTNQTSMYLCASSVVGLAGNYEQYFGPGTRLTVT.

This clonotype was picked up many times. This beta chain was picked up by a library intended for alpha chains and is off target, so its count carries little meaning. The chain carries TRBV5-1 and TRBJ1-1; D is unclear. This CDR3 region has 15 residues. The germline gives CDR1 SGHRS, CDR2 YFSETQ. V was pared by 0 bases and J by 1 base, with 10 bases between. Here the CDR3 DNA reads TGCGCCAGCAGCTTGGTTCCCTTTTCGAACACTGAAGCTTTCTTT. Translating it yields CASSLVPFSNTEAFF.

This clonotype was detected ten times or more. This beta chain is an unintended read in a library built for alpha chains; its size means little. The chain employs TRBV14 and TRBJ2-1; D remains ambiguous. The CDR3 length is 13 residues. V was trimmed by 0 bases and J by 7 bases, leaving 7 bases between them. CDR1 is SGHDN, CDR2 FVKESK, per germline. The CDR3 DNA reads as TGTGCCAGCAGCCAAGATATCCGAAATGAGCAGTTCTTC. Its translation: CASSQDIRNEQFF.

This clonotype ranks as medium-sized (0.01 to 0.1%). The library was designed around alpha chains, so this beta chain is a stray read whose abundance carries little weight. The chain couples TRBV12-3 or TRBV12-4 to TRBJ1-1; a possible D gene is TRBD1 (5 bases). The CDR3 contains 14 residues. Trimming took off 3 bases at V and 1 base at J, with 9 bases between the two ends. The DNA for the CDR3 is TGTGCCAGCAGTTTGGGAGGGGAGAACACTGAAGCTTTCTTT. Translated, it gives CASSLGGENTEAFF.

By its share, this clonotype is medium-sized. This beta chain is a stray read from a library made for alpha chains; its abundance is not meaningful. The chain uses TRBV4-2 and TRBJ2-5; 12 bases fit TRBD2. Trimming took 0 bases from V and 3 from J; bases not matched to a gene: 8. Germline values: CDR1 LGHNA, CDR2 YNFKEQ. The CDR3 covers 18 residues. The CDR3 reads CASSQDLLAGGEKETQYF. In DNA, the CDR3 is TGTGCCAGCAGCCAAGATCTACTAGCGGGAGGAGAGAAAGAGACCCAGTACTTC.

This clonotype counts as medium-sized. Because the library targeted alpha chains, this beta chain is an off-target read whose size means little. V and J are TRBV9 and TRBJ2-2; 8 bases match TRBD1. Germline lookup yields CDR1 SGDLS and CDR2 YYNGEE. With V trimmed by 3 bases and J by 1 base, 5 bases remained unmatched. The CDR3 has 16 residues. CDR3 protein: CASSAKDRVNTGELFF. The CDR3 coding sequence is TGTGCCAGCAGCGCCAAGGACAGGGTGAACACCGGGGAGCTGTTTTTT.

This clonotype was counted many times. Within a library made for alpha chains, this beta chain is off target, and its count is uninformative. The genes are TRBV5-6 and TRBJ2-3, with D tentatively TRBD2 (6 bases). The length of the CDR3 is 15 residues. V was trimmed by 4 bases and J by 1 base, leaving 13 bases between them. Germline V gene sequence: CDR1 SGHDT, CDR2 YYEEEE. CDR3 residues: CASSGMGEGTDTQYF. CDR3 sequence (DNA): TGTGCCAGCAGCGGAATGGGGGAGGGCACAGATACGCAGTATTTT.

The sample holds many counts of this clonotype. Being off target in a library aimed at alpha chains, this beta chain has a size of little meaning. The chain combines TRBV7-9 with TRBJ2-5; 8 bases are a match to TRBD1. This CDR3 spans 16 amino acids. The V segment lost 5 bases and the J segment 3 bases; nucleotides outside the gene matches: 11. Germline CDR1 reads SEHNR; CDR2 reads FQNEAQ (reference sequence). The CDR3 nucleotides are TGTGCCAGCAGCGCGTCAGGACAGGGTCGGGAAGAGACCCAGTACTTC. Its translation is CASSASGQGREETQYF.

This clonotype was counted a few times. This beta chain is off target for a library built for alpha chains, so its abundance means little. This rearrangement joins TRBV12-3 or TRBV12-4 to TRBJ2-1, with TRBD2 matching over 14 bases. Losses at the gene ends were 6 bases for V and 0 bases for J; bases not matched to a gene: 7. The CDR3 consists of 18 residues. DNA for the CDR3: TGTGCCAGCAGCGGAGGGACTAGCGGGAGTTCCTCCTACAATGAGCAGTTCTTC. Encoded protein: CASSGGTSGSSSYNEQFF.

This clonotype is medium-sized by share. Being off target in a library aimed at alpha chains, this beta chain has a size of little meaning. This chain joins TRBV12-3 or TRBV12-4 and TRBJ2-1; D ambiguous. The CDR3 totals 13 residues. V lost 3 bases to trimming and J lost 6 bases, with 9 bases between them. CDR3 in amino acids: CASSLGLINEQFF. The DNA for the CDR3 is TGTGCCAGCAGTTTGGGTCTGATCAATGAGCAGTTCTTC.